This T cell receptor beta chain was captured by sequencing in a study of shared clonotypes between healthy human individuals. About the research overall: A couple of women and a few men aged 18 to 49 served as donors.

Measured with immunoSEQ multiplex PCR; TCRdb has only the in-frame clones, and not every one. Counted here are 2 million to 2.5 million clones, 85% to 95% occurring once; the ten biggest clones make up roughly 0.13%. Everyone who donated was a Caucasian adult who lived in Nashville, Tennessee. On this clone: Its antigen is not known. The same CDR3 is also encoded by other DNA sequences in this sample.

Study observations and caveats: The study found about 5% of naive CD4 clonotypes shared across a few donors.

V lost 5 bases and J lost 2, with 9 bases in between. The length of the CDR3 is 13 residues. Germline V gene data show CDR1 as LNHDA and CDR2 as SQIVND (reference sequence). This TCR came from a man aged 18-30 years in good health. Sample: naive CD4+ T cells sorted from blood. The subset: CD45RA+ positively selected. The gene calls are TRBV19 and TRBJ1-1; unclear D gene. CDR3 nucleotide sequence: TGTGCCAGTAGTTCTTCGCTCAACACTGAAGCTTTCTTT. Protein sequence: CASSSSLNTEAFF.